The sequence of this T cell receptor beta chain was determined in a study of cytomegalovirus exposure and HLA in healthy donors (dated by TCRdb to the late 2010s). Regarding the research as a whole: An earlier analysis of 587 of the donors reported 250 to 350 Gb of sequence data and 117 million unique TCR beta sequences from some 180 million T cells. Five DR-DQ haplotypes were treated as single units for association and clustering because of strong linkage in the cohort. In a later genetic analysis, genome-wide SNP genotypes for about three fifths of the 666 donors were used, and that subset was treated as a discovery cohort. All discovery cohort repertoires had been generated on a single sequencing platform. Class I and class II HLA loci were covered by the typing at four-digit resolution. In addition to the first cohort of 666 subjects, a separate validation cohort of approximately 130 different subjects was used. Typing coverage differed by locus: A, B, C, DRB1 and DQB1 were typed in about 620-630 donors, DQA1 in roughly 500, DPA1 in approximately 600, and DPB1 in 450 to 480. Approximately 330 gigabases of sequencing data and 91 million or so unique TCR sequences made up an early release that covered about 640 HLA-typed donors. An earlier analysis of several hundred of the donors applied high-throughput TCR beta sequencing to assess whether each TCR beta V gene segment acted as functional or pseudogenic. The study was designed to test whether signatures of past pathogen exposure could be identified by cataloging public T cell receptors. Rather than using new phenotypic data, the later analysis identified candidate immune exposures from TCR beta sequences and from how often those sequences occurred across donors. The study combined high-throughput TCR immunosequencing, statistical association of individual TCRs with disease status, and machine learning to predict cytomegalovirus infection status. The study used immunosequencing to profile the T cell repertoires of hundreds of subjects and linked those repertoires to cytomegalovirus serostatus. Among 398 genotyped donors of the cohort, an average of approximately 240,000 unique TCR beta nucleotide sequences were sequenced per donor, around 20% of them non-productive. A later analysis re-analyzed previously published TCR beta repertoires from 600 to 850 donors and added high-resolution HLA genotyping to study TCR occurrence patterns. Alongside the repertoire data, information on donor age, sex, ethnicity and CMV serostatus was compiled. The genetic ancestry cluster associated with self-reported Caucasian donors included over 80% of the roughly 400 genotyped donors.

CDR1 and CDR2 (SNHLY, FYNNEI) derive from the germline V gene. The CDR3 goes from the cysteine to the phenylalanine over 13 residues. Only the CDR3 region is kept as DNA, spanning 39 bases read in frame from base 1. At the junction V is shortened by 4 bases and J by 8 bases, with 14 bases in between. Worth noting for this clone: No antigen is known for it. No base-level quality is on record; no much larger clone is a single base apart.

The cohort comprised hundreds of healthy bone marrow donors. All cohort members were sampled while nominally healthy, although unrecorded immune exposures were likely present. The donor was CMV seropositive and was included in the group of 250 to 350 seropositive cohort members. Each donor provided a peripheral blood sample, and peripheral blood mononuclear cells were used for TCR beta sequencing. Genomic DNA was extracted from the blood cell samples with the Qiagen DNeasy Blood Extraction Kit. General findings and caveats noted by the study authors: A further reported finding was that TCR beta sequences accurately predicted the HLA-A and HLA-B alleles for most subjects in the first cohort. Presence/absence analyses assumed roughly uniform sequencing depth across donors, an assumption that may not hold. Because some donors lacked HLA typing at each locus, the association tests relied only on the typed subset. A cluster of highly shared sequence variants was judged likely to be a technical artifact of the sequencing pipeline. When HLA alleles, especially DR and DQ, strongly co-occurred, attributing TCR associations to individual alleles was difficult. In vitro tests confirmed that a few of the cytomegalovirus-associated TCR beta chains recognize cytomegalovirus antigens. According to a later genetic analysis, donors in an Asian-associated ancestry cluster had fewer N-insertions in productive TCRs than the approximately 650-donor mean. In a later analysis, most CMV-associated TCR beta chains were found to appear HLA-restricted, with HLA associations seemingly driven largely by CMV exposure. Several of the top co-occurrence clusters appeared to be linked to parvovirus B19, influenza, CMV and Epstein-Barr virus, according to a later analysis. The study listed approximately 150 TCR beta chains as associated with cytomegalovirus. Correlated functional status among segregating V segments might reflect linkage disequilibrium, but an unknown experimental factor could not be ruled out. V-gene and J-gene trimming of TCR beta chains was associated with a missense DCLRE1C variant in a later genetic analysis, and the association was replicated in an independent cohort. It was suggested by the authors that the approach could potentially be generalized to other disease states and immunological phenotypes. At a false discovery rate of 0.05, a later analysis linked around 17,000 TCR beta sequences to specific HLA alleles. This cohort had only TCR beta chains sequenced, and the lack of alpha or paired-chain data limited which features could be detected. The 87-base-pair reads could not distinguish some IMGT-functional V segments, including TRBV6-2 and TRBV6-3, so those segments were excluded. Immune exposure information for the cohort was limited to CMV serostatus. A later analysis found that TCR association rates varied across HLA loci, with DRB1 alleles showing the most associated TCRs and HLA-C alleles the fewest. In an earlier analysis of approximately 590 of the donors, most TCR beta V segments were observed in productive rearrangements about 87% or about 30% of the time, broadly matching IMGT annotations. Most TCR sequences were observed very rarely across donors, whereas some public TCRs were present in many individuals. Because counts were too low, about 18 rarely observed V segments, including chromosome 9 orphons, were excluded from the earlier analysis of several hundred of the donors. The classifier was reported to diagnose cytomegalovirus status with high specificity and sensitivity in both the original cohort and the validation cohort. Compared with equally common non-associated chains, HLA-associated TCR beta chains in a later analysis were more clonally expanded and had lower generation probabilities.

Library preparation used the immunoSEQ multiplex PCR assay. For the multiplex PCR, a mixture combining 60 forward primers for TCR Vbeta segments and 13 reverse primers for TCR Jbeta segments was used. A multiplex PCR assay on genomic DNA amplified the CDR3 region of rearranged TCR beta genes. The Illumina HiSeq System was used to sequence the amplified TCR beta libraries as 87-base-pair reads. The authors' pipeline ran thus. A later analysis counted 75 million to 100 million unique TCR beta chains across the 650 to 800 repertoires, and roughly 11 million of these chains were shared by at least two donors. Raw reads were error-corrected and collapsed into unique sequences with a nearest-neighbor algorithm that merged closely related sequences to remove PCR and sequencing errors. CDR3 sequences were aligned to IMGT reference sequences to assign V, D and J gene segments. For a sequence to be retained, at least a six-nucleotide match to both a V gene segment and a J gene segment was required. A rearrangement counted as productive if the CDR3 had no stop codons and remained in frame with V and J, and every other rearrangement counted as non-productive. CDR3 was defined by IMGT convention, running from the second conserved V-encoded cysteine to the conserved J-encoded phenylalanine. Sequences without an unambiguous match to a single V gene segment were excluded from the earlier analysis of almost 600 of the donors. In an earlier analysis of 587 of the donors, a V segment was called functional when productive rearrangements were above 56.7%, and segregating when the standard deviation between donors exceeded 5%. A statistical classification framework was built for diagnosing cytomegalovirus status from the catalog of TCR beta chain sequences. V and J gene assignment, in a later analysis, came from comparing TCR nucleotide sequences with IMGT/GENE-DB human TR gene sequences. In a later analysis, CDR3 sequences and most-parsimonious VDJ recombination scenarios were assigned using the TCRdist pipeline. In a later analysis, every TCR beta chain was defined by the combination of its CDR3 amino acid sequence and its V-gene family, and reads without a unique V-gene family were dropped. In a later analysis, fewer than 600 highly shared, low-generation-probability nucleotide sequences were removed to address suspected cross-contamination and a sequencing artifact. A later analysis calculated a clonal expansion index for each public chain from normalized within-repertoire ranks of inferred template counts. Generation probabilities in a later analysis came from a VDJ recombination model fitted to out-of-frame rearrangements, and those results were checked against IGoR. In a later analysis, hypergeometric tests were used to score TCR-TCR, TCR-HLA and TCR-CMV co-occurrence, with a repertoire-size bias correction applied to TCR pairs. False discovery rates were estimated in a later analysis by permuting HLA or CMV assignments 20 times. A later analysis grouped co-occurring TCRs with DBSCAN, adding TCRdist sequence similarity when clustering within HLA-allele-positive subsets. Repertoires with fewer than 30,000 or more than 120,000 public chains were left out of co-occurrence clustering, as were five repertoires with anomalous nucleotide sharing. Sourced from immuneACCESS, this table was stored by TCRdb with only in-frame sequences that have V and J called. A share of the clones is absent; for the studies checked, an unresolved V gene accounts for under half, and the remainder has no known explanation. The V and J calls and clone size come from that table; D and trimming were worked out from the DNA. This sample lists about 110,000 clones; over 70% were detected once. The top ten clones comprise 2.5% to 3.5% of the sample.

This clonotype originated in a male donor in good health and CMV-seropositive. Rearrangement joined TRBV2 to TRBJ1-2, with no reliable assignment of the D segment. The source material was PBMCs. The CDR3 in this case is CASSVGKVPGYTF. The nucleotides read TGTGCCAGCAGTGTCGGTAAAGTCCCCGGCTACACCTTC. The full variable domain, completed from the reference TRBV2 and TRBJ1-2 proteins outside the CDR3, reads EPEVTQTPSHQVTQMGQEVILRCVPISNHLYFYWYRQILGQKVEFLVSFYNNEISEKSEIFDDQFSVERPDGSNFTLKIRSTKLEDSAMYFCASSVGKVPGYTFGSGTRLTVV.